These 25 T cell receptor beta chains were all obtained from the same sample, sequenced in a study of blood T cell repertoires in COVID-19. Generated by immunoSEQ multiplex PCR, the TCRdb table keeps only in-frame clones and is missing some. This table has around 35,000 clones, about 90% appearing once. Sequencing was carried out using peripheral blood. Every receptor here comes from a human donor in a cohort sampled during active COVID-19.

This clone was counted a single time. The rearrangement uses TRBV9 and TRBJ2-1; TRBD2 matches at 14 bases. CDR1 is SGDLS and CDR2 is YYNGEE in the germline V gene. The CDR3 runs to 18 residues. Trimming cost V 4 bases and J 9 bases; bases outside gene matches: 15. The CDR3 loop reads CASSKGLAGGVQNPEQFF. Written as DNA, the CDR3 is TGTGCCAGCAGCAAAGGACTAGCGGGGGGCGTCCAAAACCCTGAGCAGTTCTTC.

V usage is TRBV7-8 and J usage is TRBJ1-2; 9 bases agree with TRBD1. Germline lookup yields CDR1 SGHVS and CDR2 FQNEAQ. The CDR3 has 15 amino acids. V was pared by 4 bases and J by 5 bases, with 8 bases of the junction left unmatched. The CDR3 region has the DNA TGTGCCAGCAGCTGGGGACAGGGAGTACGTTATGGCTACACCTTC. Its translation: CASSWGQGVRYGYTF.

The chain couples TRBV18 to TRBJ1-1, with 7 positions matching TRBD1. The CDR3 contains 14 residues. The ends lost 3 bases at V and 0 bases at J; junction bases unmatched: 1. Germline-derived CDR1 and CDR2 are KGHSH and LQKENI. This chain's CDR3 is CASSPGTVNTEAFF. The CDR3 DNA is TGTGCCAGCTCACCCGGGACAGTGAACACTGAAGCTTTCTTT.

This chain connects TRBV7-9 to TRBJ2-7; 7 bases agree with TRBD1. The V segment lost 5 bases and the J segment 7 bases; nucleotides outside the gene matches: 8. This CDR3 comprises 13 residues. Germline CDR1 is SEHNR and CDR2 is FQNEAQ (reference sequence). The chain's CDR3 is CASSPQGVREQYF. The CDR3 region has the DNA TGTGCCAGCAGCCCCCAGGGGGTGCGGGAGCAGTACTTC.

The chain couples TRBV5-4 to TRBJ2-1; TRBD2 aligns across 13 bases. J gave up 0 bases and V 2 bases, and 5 bases lay outside the gene matches. The CDR3 loop spans 18 amino acids. Germline V CDR1 and CDR2: SGHNT, YYREEE (reference sequence). The DNA of the CDR3 is TGTGCCAGCAGCTTACTAGCGGGGGGGCCTAGCTCCTACAATGAGCAGTTCTTC. Its translation is CASSLLAGGPSSYNEQFF. The variable domain in full, with the rest retrieved from reference TRBV5-4 and TRBJ2-1, is ETGVTQSPTHLIKTRGQQVTLRCSSQSGHNTVSWYQQALGQGPQFIFQYYREEENGRGNFPPRFSGLQFPNYSSELNVNALELDDSALYLCASSLLAGGPSSYNEQFFGPGTRLTVL.

V and J are TRBV9 and TRBJ2-2; a weak D match, TRBD2 (6 bases). This CDR3 has 15 amino acids. Between the trimmed V and J ends, which lost 4 bases and 3 bases, there was a span of 13 bases. Per germline, CDR1 SGDLS and CDR2 YYNGEE. CDR3 sequence reads: CASSPFGEDTGELFF. The DNA for the CDR3 is TGTGCCAGCAGCCCCTTTGGGGAGGACACCGGGGAGCTGTTTTTT.

With respect to this clone: The junction differs from germline at one of its ends, possibly a read error. The J gene is TRBJ1-2, the V gene TRBV7-9; 7 bases fit TRBD1. The germline V gene encodes CDR1 SEHNR and CDR2 FQNEAQ (reference sequence). This CDR3 comprises 15 residues. Written as DNA, the CDR3 is TGTGCCAGCAGCCTAGCTGCGGGACAGTTCAGTGGCTACACCTTC. It specifies CASSLAAGQFSGYTF.

This chain joins TRBV10-3 and TRBJ1-1; 8 bases are shared with TRBD1. The ends lost 3 bases at V and 3 bases at J; junction bases unmatched: 12. The V gene's germline CDR1 is ENHRY and CDR2 SYGVKD. The CDR3 loop spans 17 amino acids. CDR3 coding DNA: TGTGCCATCAGTGATCCCCACAAGACAGGGGAAGACACTGAAGCTTTCTTT. Its protein product is CAISDPHKTGEDTEAFF.

The chain links TRBV4-1 to TRBJ2-2; no clear D gene. Trimming removed 4 bases at V and 6 bases at J, with 6 bases between. The germline V gene has CDR1 MGHRA and CDR2 YSYEKL. CDR3 size: 12 residues. The CDR3 coding sequence is TGCGCCAGCAGCCCTTTTCCCGGGGAGCTGTTTTTT. Its protein is CASSPFPGELFF.

The chain carries TRBV5-4 and TRBJ2-3; 14 nucleotides match TRBD2. J gave up 2 bases and V 4 bases, and 6 bases lay outside the gene matches. This CDR3 spans 17 amino acids. CDR1 and CDR2 from the germline V gene are SGHNT and YYREEE (reference sequence). The CDR3 bases are TGTGCCAGCAGCCCCTGGACTAGCGGGGGGCCCACAGATACGCAGTATTTT. Translating it yields CASSPWTSGGPTDTQYF.

This chain connects TRBV29-1 to TRBJ2-2; a weak D match, TRBD1 (6 bases). CDR1 is SQVTM and CDR2 is ANQGSEA in the germline V gene. Between the trimmed V and J ends, which lost 7 bases and 3 bases, there was a span of 15 bases. The CDR3 has 14 residues. CDR3 nucleotides: TGCAGCGCTACAGGGTATCCGGACACCGGGGAGCTGTTTTTT. Amino acid sequence: CSATGYPDTGELFF.

J is TRBJ1-6 and V is TRBV6-6, with 8 bases matching TRBD1. After removal of 7 bases from V and 8 bases from J, the junction contained 10 bases not matched to a gene. The CDR3 covers 15 residues. Per the germline V gene, CDR1 is MNHNY and CDR2 is SVGAGI (reference sequence). CDR3 region: CASTKRQGPDSPLHF. Here the CDR3 DNA reads TGTGCCAGCACCAAGAGACAGGGGCCGGATTCACCCCTCCACTTT.

The rearrangement uses TRBV5-8 and TRBJ1-2; D is possibly TRBD1 (5 bases). V was clipped by 0 bases and J by 8 bases, with 14 bases between them. CDR3 length equals 14 residues. Looked up from germline, CDR1 is SGHTS and CDR2 is YDEGEE. The CDR3 protein is CASSLVTGENGYTF. The CDR3 bases are TGTGCCAGCAGCTTGGTTACGGGGGAGAACGGCTACACCTTC.

The CDR3 spells CASSSWTGAYEQYF. The CDR3 region has the DNA TGTGCCAGCAGCTCCTGGACAGGGGCCTACGAGCAGTACTTC. The chain uses TRBV11-2 and TRBJ2-7, with TRBD1 matching 9 bases. CDR1 and CDR2 (germline): SGHAT, FQNNGV. The CDR3 consists of 14 residues. V lost 4 bases to trimming and J lost 2 bases; unmatched junction nucleotides: 3.

V is TRBV12-2 and J is TRBJ2-7; the DNA was not compared with TRBD1, the D call given in the table. TRBV12-2 is annotated as a pseudogene. The CDR3 runs to 16 residues. The CDR3 loop reads CASRLGRDRDTYEQYF. The CDR3 DNA follows: TGTGCAAGTCGCTTAGGGAGGGACAGGGACACCTACGAGCAGTACTTC.

A single count supports this clone. The chain couples TRBV3-1 (or the pseudogene TRBV3-2) to TRBJ1-1; maybe TRBD1 (6 bases). With 1 base removed from V and 1 base from J, the gap between germline ends came to 10 bases. The CDR3 consists of 15 residues. CDR1 is LGHDT, CDR2 YNNKEL, per germline (reference sequence). The CDR3 DNA reads as TGTGCCAGCAGCCAAGGTAGGGGGAGGAACACTGAAGCTTTCTTT. Its translation: CASSQGRGRNTEAFF.

This chain links TRBV25-1 with TRBJ1-1; unclear D gene. Trimming took 2 bases from V and 3 from J, leaving 7 bases between them. CDR3 size: 13 residues. Germline CDR1 and CDR2: MGHDK and SYGVNS. This CDR3 is CASSEGGYTEAFF. CDR3 nucleotides: TGTGCCAGCAGTGAAGGAGGGTACACTGAAGCTTTCTTT.

The V gene is TRBV19, the J gene TRBJ2-7; 7 nucleotides agree with TRBD2. This CDR3 contains 14 residues. The germline V gene has CDR1 LNHDA and CDR2 SQIVND (reference sequence). The J segment lost 3 bases and the V segment lost 4 bases, leaving 6 bases of the junction unmatched. The CDR3 nucleotides are TGTGCCAGTAGTACAGGACTAGAAATCTACGAGCAGTACTTC. Protein product: CASSTGLEIYEQYF.

The chain employs TRBV18 and TRBJ2-5; weak D call: TRBD1 (5 bases). The CDR3 loop spans 14 amino acids. Looked up from germline, CDR1 is KGHSH and CDR2 is LQKENI. Trimming removed 3 bases at V and 5 bases at J, with 13 bases between. The CDR3 DNA is TGTGCCAGCTCACCTCAGGGTCGTGGGGAGACCCAGTACTTC. Translating it yields CASSPQGRGETQYF.

The chain couples TRBV28 to TRBJ2-5, with 11 bases identical to TRBD1. The CDR3 is 14 residues long. Per germline, CDR1 MDHEN and CDR2 SYDVKM. The trim removed 5 bases at V and 6 bases at J, leaving 5 bases unmatched. CDR3 coding DNA: TGTGCCAGCAGTCTTGGACAGGGGGCGAAGACCCAGTACTTC. It codes for CASSLGQGAKTQYF.

This clone was recorded only once. The rearrangement uses TRBV7-2 and TRBJ1-5, with 7 bases identical to TRBD1. The V gene's germline CDR1 is SGHTA and CDR2 FQGNSA. The CDR3 loop spans 15 amino acids. V shed 2 bases and J 4 bases; nucleotides not matched to a gene: 5. The CDR3 loop reads CASSLRGQQNQPQHF. The CDR3 DNA follows: TGTGCCAGCAGCTTAAGGGGACAGCAGAATCAGCCCCAGCATTTT.

This chain joins TRBV19 and TRBJ2-5, with 7 positions matching TRBD2. CDR3 length equals 16 residues. Germline V gene data show CDR1 as LNHDA and CDR2 as SQIVND (reference sequence). Unmatched junction bases numbered 13, after V lost 7 bases and J lost 2 bases. CDR3 bases: TGTGCCAGTACCAGATCGGCTAGCGGAAAACAAGAGACCCAGTACTTC. Translation gives CASTRSASGKQETQYF.

The J gene is TRBJ1-5, the V gene TRBV11-2, with D tentatively TRBD1 (5 bases). The CDR3 runs to 13 residues. The V end was cut by 4 bases, the J end by 6 bases, with 10 bases between. Germline V CDR1 and CDR2: SGHAT, FQNNGV. The CDR3 DNA reads as TGTGCCAGCAGCTCCAGGGTTGGTCAGCCCCAGCATTTT. This gives the protein CASSSRVGQPQHF.

V and J are TRBV20-1 and TRBJ1-4; D is undetermined. Trimming took off 6 bases at V and 4 bases at J, with 6 bases between the two ends. The germline gives CDR1 DFQATT, CDR2 SNEGSKA (reference sequence). The CDR3 is 11 residues long. DNA of the CDR3: TGCAGTGCCCTTATTAATGAAAAACTGTTTTTT. Residues: CSALINEKLFF.

CDR3 DNA sequence: TGTGCCAGCAGCCGACTTTCTGGGGCCAACGTCCTGACTTTC. It codes for CASSRLSGANVLTF. The chain is built from TRBV7-9 and TRBJ2-6, with D uncertain. The CDR3 covers 14 residues. Germline V lookup: CDR1 SEHNR, CDR2 FQNEAQ (reference sequence). The germline V and J ends were trimmed by 5 bases and 1 base, with 6 bases remaining between them. The full variable domain, in which reference TRBV7-9 and TRBJ2-6 provide the parts outside the CDR3, is DTGVSQNPRHKITKRGQNVTFRCDPISEHNRLYWYRQTLGQGPEFLTYFQNEAQLEKSRLLSDRFSAERPKGSFSTLEIQRTEQGDSAMYLCASSRLSGANVLTFGAGSRLTVL.